These T cell receptor beta chains were read from a single sample in a study of T cell responses to AZD1222 COVID-19 vaccine. Only in-frame clones appear in the TCRdb table, and some are missing; sequencing was by immunoSEQ multiplex PCR. This sample has approximately 140,000 clones, with roughly 90% found just once. Sequencing used peripheral blood, obtained 28 days after the second AZD1222 dose. These receptor sequences come from an adult who received the AZD1222 COVID-19 vaccine. Both conserved end residues are part of each CDR3. The order of the fields is J gene, V gene, D gene, clone size, CDR3 protein, CDR3 DNA. The D gene is left open where the match is weak. Clone size, where shown, is once, few, many, or a class for clones that have expanded.

TRBJ2-3 TRBV4-2 - medium-sized CASSQDDSTTDTQYF TGTGCCAGCAGCCAAGATGACTCCACCACAGATACGCAGTATTTT
TRBJ2-3 TRBV7-3 - - CASSSVGPSDTQYF TGTGCCAGCAGCTCCGTCGGACCCTCAGATACGCAGTATTTT
TRBJ2-1 TRBV24-1 - - CATSDPQLKSSYNEQFF TGTGCCACCAGTGACCCCCAACTGAAGAGCAGCTACAATGAGCAGTTCTTC
TRBJ1-6 TRBV7-6 TRBD1 once CASSFSPGQGRSSPLHF TGTGCCAGCAGCTTTAGCCCCGGACAGGGTAGGTCTTCACCCCTCCACTTT
TRBJ1-5 TRBV19 - - CASSRDLYSNQPQHF TGTGCCAGTAGTAGGGACTTATATAGCAATCAGCCCCAGCATTTT
TRBJ2-2 TRBV4-3 - - CASSQALGASGELFF TGCGCCAGCAGCCAAGCTTTGGGAGCCTCCGGGGAGCTGTTTTTT
TRBJ2-5 TRBV6-5 - - CGCQQSSGSQETQYF TGTGGGTGCCAGCAATCTTCGGGGAGCCAAGAGACCCAGTACTTC
TRBJ2-2 TRBV24-1 - - CATSDFDGITGELFF TGTGCCACCAGTGATTTCGACGGAATCACCGGGGAGCTGTTTTTT
TRBJ2-2 TRBV5-1 - - CASSLGTASSTGELFF TGCGCCAGCAGCTTGGGGACAGCCTCATCCACCGGGGAGCTGTTTTTT
TRBJ1-5 TRBV7-2 - - CASSLGGDQPQHF TGTGCCAGCAGCTTAGGGGGGGATCAGCCCCAGCATTTT
TRBJ1-1 TRBV6-4 - once CASRLQGRPLNTEAFF TGTGCCAGCAGATTACAGGGCCGACCGCTGAACACTGAAGCTTTCTTT
TRBJ1-2 TRBV7-9 TRBD1 - CASSLTTGGFGYTF TGTGCCAGCAGCTTAACTACAGGGGGTTTTGGCTACACCTTC
TRBJ1-6 TRBV9 - - CASSVGGGNSPLHF TGTGCCAGCAGCGTAGGGGGTGGTAATTCACCCCTCCACTTT
TRBJ2-3 TRBV5-6 TRBD2 - CASSLLAGGHMGTDTQYF TGTGCCAGCAGCCTTCTAGCGGGAGGCCATATGGGCACAGATACGCAGTATTTT
TRBJ2-4 TRBV7-3 - - CASSAGTWSALAKNIQYF TGTGCCAGCAGCGCAGGGACATGGAGCGCGTTAGCCAAAAACATTCAGTACTTC
TRBJ2-3 TRBV30 - - CAWSIEWVVNTQYF TGTGCCTGGAGTATTGAGTGGGTTGTGAATACGCAGTATTTT
TRBJ1-1 TRBV18 TRBD1 - CASSPDRGATEAFF TGTGCCAGCTCACCCGACAGGGGGGCCACTGAAGCTTTCTTT
TRBJ2-7 TRBV9 - - CASSADTGHSYEQYF TGTGCCAGCAGTGCGGATACAGGACACTCCTACGAGCAGTACTTC
TRBJ1-2 TRBV6-5 - - CASSPQGHFYGYTF TGTGCCAGCAGTCCACAGGGACACTTCTATGGCTACACCTTC
TRBJ1-1 TRBV5-6 - - CASSLYLDPEAFF TGTGCCAGCAGCTTATATCTGGACCCCGAAGCTTTCTTT
TRBJ1-5 TRBV6-5 TRBD1 once CASRRQGRSNQPQHF TGTGCCAGCCGGAGACAGGGTAGGAGCAATCAGCCCCAGCATTTT
TRBJ1-2 TRBV7-2 - - CASSRGPYGYTF TGTGCCAGCAGCCGCGGGCCCTATGGCTACACCTTC
TRBJ1-3 TRBV18 - - CASSPAEAGSGNTIYF TGTGCCAGCTCACCAGCGGAGGCGGGCTCTGGAAACACCATATATTTT
TRBJ2-3 TRBV5-1 - - CASSLYSLRSTDTQYF TGCGCCAGCAGCTTGTACTCACTGAGATCCACAGATACGCAGTATTTT
TRBJ2-7 TRBV28 TRBD2 few CASSFVSGSDEQYF TGTGCCAGCAGTTTCGTTAGCGGGAGCGACGAGCAGTACTTC
TRBJ1-2 TRBV24-1 TRBD1 - CATSDPGQGRGYTF TGTGCCACCAGTGACCCCGGACAGGGGAGAGGCTACACCTTC